The entry below describes one T cell receptor (beta chain). Its antigen remains unknown. These data originate in a study of PD-1 blockade in classical Hodgkin lymphoma. At the level of the study: The patients were dosed with nivolumab 3 mg/kg, infused intravenously every 2 weeks. Study observations and caveats: The CD4+ diversity rise by C4D1 was clearest in complete responders. Newly diagnosed patients had diversity similar to the baseline diversity of complete responders.

Every single patient, without exception, relapsed after autologous stem cell transplantation, and brentuximab vedotin exposure varied. Generated by immunoSEQ multiplex PCR, the TCRdb table keeps only in-frame clones and is missing some. The profile shows about 15,000 clones, around four fifths of them singletons. Germline CDR1 reads MGHRA; CDR2 reads YSYEKL. V was trimmed by 0 bases and J by 4 bases, leaving 9 bases between them. This CDR3 contains 15 residues. This sequence originates from a human donor with classical Hodgkin lymphoma. Sequenced here: peripheral blood mononuclear cells (PBMCs), sampled before the second cycle of nivolumab. V is TRBV4-1 and J is TRBJ1-4; D is ambiguous. DNA of the CDR3: TGCGCCAGCAGCCAAGAGGCCGGGTTTAATGAAAAACTGTTTTTT. Encoded protein: CASSQEAGFNEKLFF.